These 30 T cell receptor beta chains were sequenced from one sample in a study of blood T cells in healthy people across ages. The second PCR ran roughly 6 to 12 cycles with a sample-barcoded 5' primer and J-beta primers. Using its own MiXCR run on the 5' RACE reads, TCRdb lists one record per CDR3 protein. The data show about 1 million distinct CDR3 sequences, with more than 35% seen just once and about 20% held by the top ten. The sequencing input was blood. Receptors were obtained from a woman aged 55-75 years in good health.

In this sample, this clonotype turned up a few times. The rearrangement links TRBV2 to TRBJ2-1; D may match TRBD1 or TRBD2 (5 bases each). V was cut by 10 bases and J by 5 bases, with 12 bases left in between. This CDR3 is built from 12 residues. Germline V lookup: CDR1 SNHLY, CDR2 FYNNEI. Written as DNA, the CDR3 is TGTGCCACACTCGGGACCAACAATGAGCAGTTCTTC. Amino acids: CATLGTNNEQFF.

The CDR3 here is CSYLGISSYNEQFF. In nucleotides, the CDR3 is TGCAGCTATTTGGGGATTAGCTCCTACAATGAGCAGTTCTTC. This chain joins TRBV29-1 and TRBJ2-1; D is unresolved. The V end was cut by 8 bases, the J end by 0 bases, with 14 bases between. CDR1 SQVTM and CDR2 ANQGSEA come from the germline V gene. The CDR3 is 14 residues long.

This clonotype is a singleton in its sample. The rearrangement links TRBV7-9 to TRBJ1-4; the D gene is possibly TRBD1 (5 bases). Trimming removed 5 bases at V and 8 bases at J, with 15 bases between. The V gene's germline CDR1 is SEHNR and CDR2 FQNEAQ (reference sequence). CDR3 length equals 14 residues. CDR3 sequence reads: CASSPDTGGEKLFF. In DNA form, the CDR3 reads TGTGCCAGCAGCCCTGACACCGGGGGGGAAAAACTGTTTTTT. Complete variable domain (other parts from reference TRBV7-9 and TRBJ1-4): DTGVSQNPRHKITKRGQNVTFRCDPISEHNRLYWYRQTLGQGPEFLTYFQNEAQLEKSRLLSDRFSAERPKGSFSTLEIQRTEQGDSAMYLCASSPDTGGEKLFFGSGTQLSVL.

This chain joins TRBV15 and TRBJ2-5; 10 bases agree with TRBD2. This CDR3 has 15 amino acids. Germline V gene sequence: CDR1 LNHNV, CDR2 YYDKDF (reference sequence). The ends lost 0 bases at V and 4 bases at J; junction bases unmatched: 2. The CDR3 spells CATSRDRLAGETQYF. The CDR3 nucleotides are TGTGCCACCAGCAGAGATAGACTAGCGGGAGAGACCCAGTACTTC.

To note about this clonotype: One end of the junction is discordant with germline, which a read error may explain. The chain uses TRBV11-2 and TRBJ2-7, with D maybe TRBD1 (6 bases). This CDR3 region has 14 residues. Germline loops: CDR1 SGHAT, CDR2 FQNNGV. For the CDR3, the DNA is TGTGCCAGCAGCCAGGACAGAGGATACTACGAGCTGTACTTC. Protein: CASSQDRGYYELYF.

This clonotype appeared a few times. The V and J genes are TRBV4-2 and TRBJ2-5, with 11 positions matching TRBD2. This CDR3 has 16 residues. V shed 2 bases, J shed 2 bases, and the junction held 4 bases outside the gene matches. Germline lookup yields CDR1 LGHNA and CDR2 YNFKEQ. CDR3 DNA: TGTGCCAGCAGCCAAACGGGACTAGCGGAACAAGAGACCCAGTACTTC. Translated: CASSQTGLAEQETQYF.

This chain joins TRBV30 and TRBJ1-5; D unresolved. This CDR3 has 12 amino acids. Looked up from germline, CDR1 is GTSNPN and CDR2 is SVGIG (reference sequence). V dropped 0 bases and J dropped 2 bases, with 2 bases sitting between them. The CDR3 DNA reads as TGTGCCTGGAGTGTAGGCAATCAGCCCCAGCATTTT. It specifies CAWSVGNQPQHF.

The V gene is TRBV27, the J gene TRBJ2-1, with TRBD2 as a possible D gene (6 bases). Germline CDR1 MNHEY, CDR2 SMNVEV (reference sequence). Trimming removed 3 bases at V and 0 bases at J, with 9 bases between. The CDR3 length is 15 residues. CDR3 in amino acids: CASSFGRDSYNEQFF. The CDR3 DNA follows: TGTGCCAGCAGTTTTGGGCGGGACTCCTACAATGAGCAGTTCTTC.

This clonotype was detected only a few times. V gene TRBV14 combines with J gene TRBJ2-3; D gene unclear. Germline V lookup: CDR1 SGHDN, CDR2 FVKESK. Between the trimmed V and J ends, which lost 0 bases and 2 bases, there was a span of 9 bases. The CDR3 contains 15 residues. The CDR3 DNA follows: TGTGCCAGCAGCCAAGATTACGGATTCACAGATACGCAGTATTTT. This encodes CASSQDYGFTDTQYF.

This clonotype appeared many times. The chain employs TRBV20-1 and TRBJ2-7; TRBD2 matches at 14 bases. The V gene end was trimmed by 5 bases and the J gene end by 4 bases; junction bases not matched to a gene: 1. The CDR3 consists of 13 residues. Germline CDR1 DFQATT, CDR2 SNEGSKA (reference sequence). CDR3 amino acids: CSAGTSGRYEQYF. CDR3 DNA: TGCAGTGCTGGGACTAGCGGGAGATACGAGCAGTACTTC.

The chain recombines TRBV29-1 with TRBJ2-4; the match to TRBD1 covers 8 bases. The CDR3 contains 15 residues. Germline CDR1 is SQVTM and CDR2 is ANQGSEA. J lost 7 bases, V lost 2 bases, and 10 bases had no gene match. The DNA of the CDR3 is TGCAGCGTTGAAAAGTATGGACAGGGTGTGAACATTCAGTACTTC. The encoded protein is CSVEKYGQGVNIQYF. The variable domain in full, completed from reference TRBV29-1 and TRBJ2-4, reads SAVISQKPSRDICQRGTSLTIQCQVDSQVTMMFWYRQQPGQSLTLIATANQGSEATYESGFVIDKFPISRPNLTFSTLTVSNMSPEDSSIYLCSVEKYGQGVNIQYFGAGTRLSVL.

The sample holds a few counts of this clonotype. The chain has TRBV27 and TRBJ1-1; maybe TRBD1 (5 bases). The ends were cut back, 9 bases at V and 2 bases at J, with 13 bases in the middle. Germline V gene sequence: CDR1 MNHEY, CDR2 SMNVEV (reference sequence). This CDR3 region has 13 residues. The CDR3 DNA follows: TGTGCCAGTGGGGGGATGCTCAACACTGAAGCTTTCTTT. This translates into CASGGMLNTEAFF.

This clonotype was observed a few times. The gene calls are TRBV7-2 and TRBJ2-3, with D perhaps matching TRBD2 (7 bases). V was trimmed by 7 bases and J by 3 bases, leaving 17 bases between them. There are 15 residues in the CDR3. The germline V gene encodes CDR1 SGHTA and CDR2 FQGNSA. CDR3 DNA sequence: TGTGCCAGCATGCTTGAGGGGGGGGTAACAGATACGCAGTATTTT. It encodes CASMLEGGVTDTQYF. The full variable domain, with the rest looked up from reference TRBV7-2 and TRBJ2-3, is GAGVSQSPSNKVTEKGKDVELRCDPISGHTALYWYRQSLGQGLEFLIYFQGNSAPDKSGLPSDRFSAERTGGSVSTLTIQRTQQEDSAVYLCASMLEGGVTDTQYFGPGTRLTVL.

This chain uses TRBV6-1 with TRBJ2-1; the D is unclear. CDR1 is MNHNS and CDR2 is SASEGT in the germline V gene. Trimming stripped 6 bases from V and 6 bases from J, with 15 bases between. This CDR3 has 14 residues. The DNA for the CDR3 is TGTGCCAGCAGGGGTCTCAAGATGAGCAATGAGCAGTTCTTC. This codes for CASRGLKMSNEQFF.

The V gene is TRBV10-3, the J gene TRBJ2-7; 8 bases are a match to TRBD2. CDR1 is ENHRY and CDR2 is SYGVKD in the germline V gene. The J segment lost 7 bases and the V segment lost 3 bases, leaving 14 bases of the junction unmatched. The CDR3 contains 16 residues. CDR3 sequence reads: CAISDPGTRGGGEQYF. For the CDR3, the DNA is TGTGCCATCAGTGACCCGGGGACTAGGGGAGGTGGGGAGCAGTACTTC.

In this sample, this clonotype turned up once. The J gene is TRBJ2-7, the V gene TRBV5-1; unclear D gene. The CDR3 contains 14 residues. Germline V gene data show CDR1 as SGHRS and CDR2 as YFSETQ. With 0 bases removed from V and 5 bases from J, the gap between germline ends came to 12 bases. CDR3: CASSLETPLNEQYF. CDR3 nucleotide sequence: TGCGCCAGCAGCTTGGAGACTCCCCTGAACGAGCAGTACTTC.

The chain links TRBV29-1 to TRBJ2-1; 7 bases fit TRBD1. V lost 4 bases, J lost 9 bases, and 9 bases stayed unmatched. Germline values: CDR1 SQVTM, CDR2 ANQGSEA. This CDR3 spans 13 amino acids. The CDR3 DNA sequence: TGCAGCGTTGCGGACAGGACCTCCGGTGAGCAGTTCTTC. Protein: CSVADRTSGEQFF.

The chain couples TRBV20-1 to TRBJ2-4; 8 nucleotides line up with TRBD2. Germline-derived CDR1 and CDR2 are DFQATT and SNEGSKA (reference sequence). The CDR3 is 15 residues long. V shed 6 bases, J shed 8 bases, and the junction held 15 bases outside the gene matches. The CDR3 nucleotides read TGCAGTGCGACCCGGGGGGGATACGAGATGGACATTCAGTACTTC. The encoded protein is CSATRGGYEMDIQYF.

The chain carries TRBV28 and TRBJ2-1, with D perhaps given as TRBD1 or TRBD2 (5 bases each). The length of the CDR3 is 13 residues. Germline V gene sequence: CDR1 MDHEN, CDR2 SYDVKM. Between the trimmed V and J ends, which lost 8 bases and 10 bases, there was a span of 18 bases. CDR3 amino acids: CASVPSGRYEQFF. DNA of the CDR3: TGTGCCAGCGTACCCTCGGGGCGCTACGAGCAGTTCTTC.

Only a few counts were recorded for this clonotype. This chain connects TRBV7-9 to TRBJ2-7; TRBD2 matches 10 bases. CDR1 and CDR2 from the germline V gene are SEHNR and FQNEAQ (reference sequence). The J segment lost 0 bases and the V segment lost 2 bases, leaving 4 bases of the junction unmatched. The CDR3 contains 16 residues. The CDR3 DNA follows: TGTGCCAGCAGCTTAAGCCCTAGCGGGAGCTCCTACGAGCAGTACTTC. Translating gives CASSLSPSGSSYEQYF. Supplemented by reference TRBV7-9 and TRBJ2-7, the full variable domain reads DTGVSQNPRHKITKRGQNVTFRCDPISEHNRLYWYRQTLGQGPEFLTYFQNEAQLEKSRLLSDRFSAERPKGSFSTLEIQRTEQGDSAMYLCASSLSPSGSSYEQYFGPGTRLTVT.

This clonotype was counted only a few times. The J gene is TRBJ2-7, the V gene TRBV2; perhaps D is TRBD1 or TRBD2 (6 bases each). This CDR3 comprises 15 residues. Germline CDR1 is SNHLY and CDR2 is FYNNEI. With 8 bases removed from V and 0 bases from J, the gap between germline ends came to 17 bases. CDR3 sequence: CASGDLRGDSYEQYF. CDR3 DNA: TGTGCCAGCGGGGACCTAAGGGGGGACTCCTACGAGCAGTACTTC.

This clonotype showed up just a few times. The V and J genes are TRBV5-5 and TRBJ2-5; TRBD2 aligns across 12 bases. The V and J ends lost 2 bases and 11 bases, in that order; junction bases with no gene match: 19. The CDR3 is 18 amino acids. The germline V gene has CDR1 SGHKS and CDR2 YYEKEE (reference sequence). The CDR3: CASSFSGAQTSGSNEQYF. The CDR3 DNA reads as TGTGCCAGCAGCTTTTCTGGGGCCCAGACTAGCGGGAGCAATGAGCAGTACTTC.

Worth noting for this clonotype: A junction boundary mismatches the germline segment, possibly from a read error. This rearrangement joins TRBV6-5 to TRBJ2-7; 7 positions agree with TRBD2. Germline V CDR1 and CDR2: MNHEY, SVGAGI. The CDR3 has 15 amino acids. CDR3 loop: CACSYLAASSYEQYF. DNA of the CDR3: TGTGCCTGCAGTTATCTAGCGGCCAGCTCCTACGAGCAGTACTTC.

This chain connects TRBV9 to TRBJ2-7, with 11 bases matching TRBD1. With 0 bases clipped from V and 2 bases from J, the junction kept 1 base outside the gene matches. Germline V gene lookup returns CDR1 SGDLS and CDR2 YYNGEE. This CDR3 has 15 amino acids. CDR3 amino acids: CASSVEGQGAYEQYF. CDR3 in DNA: TGTGCCAGCAGCGTAGAGGGACAGGGGGCCTACGAGCAGTACTTC.

J is TRBJ1-2 and V is TRBV6-5; the D is unclear. The germline V gene has CDR1 MNHEY and CDR2 SVGAGI. V lost 6 bases, J lost 1 base, and 9 bases lay in between. There are 13 residues in the CDR3. The CDR3 DNA is TGTGCCAGCAGAGTCAATTTTAACTATGGCTACACCTTC. This translates into CASRVNFNYGYTF.

This clonotype was counted between two and nine times. The chain combines TRBV28 with TRBJ2-5; D may be TRBD2 (7 bases). The V end lost 3 bases, the J end lost 5 bases, and 16 bases lay between the germline ends. In germline, CDR1 is MDHEN, CDR2 SYDVKM. The CDR3 has 15 amino acids. CDR3 residues: CASSFGGANTETQYF. The CDR3, as DNA: TGTGCCAGCAGTTTTGGGGGGGCTAATACCGAGACCCAGTACTTC. Combining the CDR3 with reference TRBV28 and TRBJ2-5 gives the whole variable domain DVKVTQSSRYLVKRTGEKVFLECVQDMDHENMFWYRQDPGLGLRLIYFSYDVKMKEKGDIPEGYSVSREKKERFSLILESASTNQTSMYLCASSFGGANTETQYFGPGTRLLVL.

The V gene is TRBV18, the J gene TRBJ2-5, with D possibly TRBD2 on 6 matching bases. The V end lost 0 bases, the J end lost 0 bases, and 20 bases lay between the germline ends. This CDR3 has 19 residues. Germline V gene lookup returns CDR1 KGHSH and CDR2 LQKENI. CDR3 residues: CASSPPPGGGGDYQETQYF. The CDR3 DNA reads TGTGCCAGCTCACCACCACCCGGTGGGGGTGGGGACTACCAAGAGACCCAGTACTTC.

The chain has TRBV10-1 and TRBJ2-3; no clear D. This CDR3 contains 13 residues. Trimming removed 3 bases from V and 2 bases from J, with 6 bases in between. Germline V gene lookup returns CDR1 WNHNN and CDR2 SYGVQD (reference sequence). DNA of the CDR3: TGCGCCAGCAGTGAACGGTCCACAGATACGCAGTATTTT. It encodes CASSERSTDTQYF.

The V call is TRBV27, the J call TRBJ1-4, with D unresolved. The CDR3 is 14 amino acids. V was clipped by 5 bases and J by 0 bases, with 7 bases between them. CDR1 MNHEY and CDR2 SMNVEV come from the germline V gene (reference sequence). CDR3 sequence reads: CASSPAATNEKLFF. As DNA, the CDR3 is TGTGCCAGCAGTCCCGCCGCAACTAATGAAAAACTGTTTTTT.

The V gene is TRBV3-1, the J gene TRBJ2-3; perhaps TRBD2 as D (5 bases). Germline V gene sequence: CDR1 LGHDT, CDR2 YNNKEL (reference sequence). Trimming removed 3 bases from V and 2 bases from J, with 6 bases in between. This CDR3 has 13 residues. The CDR3 spells CASSQEATDTQYF. In nucleotides, the CDR3 is TGTGCCAGCAGCCAGGAGGCCACAGATACGCAGTATTTT.